Listed below are T cell receptor beta chains from one sample, sequenced in a study of control samples from healthy donors and cancer patients. Method: immunoSEQ multiplex PCR; TCRdb's copy keeps in-frame clones and lacks some. The sample lists roughly 130,000 clones, approximately 90% occurring once. The specimen was blood. All receptors come from a man between 18 and 29 years old in good health. Each CDR3 is given with its conserved first and last residue. D genes are given only for firm matches. Rows may omit the clone size; those that give it use once, few, many or a size class.

abundance | j_gene | d_gene | v_gene | CDR3nt | CDR3aa
. | TRBJ2-2 | . | TRBV7-3 | TGTGCCAGCAGCAAGGCGGGCGGGGAGCTGTTTTTT | CASSKAGGELFF
. | TRBJ2-2 | . | TRBV7-8 | TGTGCCAGCAGCTTACGGTGGGGCTTAGACGGGGAGCTGTTTTTT | CASSLRWGLDGELFF
once | TRBJ2-5 | . | TRBV12-3/TRBV12-4 | TGTGCCAGCAGCCCCCCGGACAGGACCCAGTACTTC | CASSPPDRTQYF
. | TRBJ2-1 | . | TRBV2 | TGTGCCAGCGGGACTCGTTACAATGAGCAGTTCTTC | CASGTRYNEQFF
. | TRBJ2-2 | . | TRBV7-9 | TGTGCCAGCAGCTCAACCCTGGACGGACACGGGGAGCTGTTTTTT | CASSSTLDGHGELFF
. | TRBJ2-1 | TRBD1 | TRBV27 | TGTGCCAGCAGTTTAGTGCAGGGGGCAGGGTTAAGTAATGAGCAGTTCTTC | CASSLVQGAGLSNEQFF
few | TRBJ2-3 | . | TRBV2 | TGTGCCACCCGAGAGGATCTCAGCACAGATACGCAGTATTTT | CATREDLSTDTQYF
. | TRBJ1-2 | . | TRBV7-8 | TGTGCCAGCAGCACCGAGGGGTTCTATGGCTACACCTTC | CASSTEGFYGYTF
. | TRBJ1-2 | . | TRBV25-1 | TGTGCCAGCAGTATGGAGCCGATCTATGGCTACACCTTC | CASSMEPIYGYTF
. | TRBJ1-1 | . | TRBV5-1 | TGCGCCAGCAGCTTGCTATCTTTCGAGTTGAACACTGAAGCTTTCTTT | CASSLLSFELNTEAFF
. | TRBJ2-1 | TRBD2 | TRBV28 | TGTGCCAGCAGTCCCCTTAGCGGGAGGGCCATCGCTGAGCAGTTCTTC | CASSPLSGRAIAEQFF
. | TRBJ1-5 | . | TRBV9 | TGTGCCAGCAGCGCCTCGACGGACTACAATCAGCCCCAGCATTTT | CASSASTDYNQPQHF
. | TRBJ1-3 | . | TRBV20-1 | TGCAGTGCTAGTGCAGCGAGCTCTGGAAACACCATATATTTT | CSASAASSGNTIYF
. | TRBJ2-2 | . | TRBV19 | TGTGCCAGTAGTATTGTGGGGGCGTCCGGGGAGCTGTTTTTT | CASSIVGASGELFF
. | TRBJ2-2 | TRBD1 | TRBV27 | TGTGCCAGCAGTTTCTCGGGGACAGGGGGCGGCGGGGAGCTGTTTTTT | CASSFSGTGGGGELFF
few | TRBJ2-2 | . | TRBV7-3 | TGTGCCAGCGCAACGTACACCGGGGAGCTGTTTTTT | CASATYTGELFF
once | TRBJ2-2 | . | TRBV7-3 | TGTGCCAGCAGCTCAGGACTCGGGGAGCTGTTTTTT | CASSSGLGELFF
. | TRBJ2-1 | TRBD2 | TRBV5-5 | TGTGCCAGCAGCCCACGGCTCTTGGGCACTAGCGGGGGAGATGAGCAGTTCTTC | CASSPRLLGTSGGDEQFF
. | TRBJ1-2 | . | TRBV5-1 | TGCGCCAGCAGCTCCTCGACAAACTATGGCTACACCTTC | CASSSSTNYGYTF
once | TRBJ2-1 | . | TRBV5-4 | TGTGCCAGCAGCTCCGGGGGGCTACCGAGTGAGCAGTTCTTC | CASSSGGLPSEQFF
. | TRBJ2-7 | TRBD1 | TRBV28 | TGTGCCAGCACTCGACAGGGCCTCTACGAGCAGTACTTC | CASTRQGLYEQYF
few | TRBJ1-4 | . | TRBV28 | TGTGCCAGCAGGCGGACGGAGACTAATGAAAAACTGTTTTTT | CASRRTETNEKLFF
few | TRBJ1-2 | TRBD1 | TRBV7-2 | TGTGCCAGCAGCTTAGGTCCAGGGGGCTCTGGCTACACCTTC | CASSLGPGGSGYTF
. | TRBJ1-2 | . | TRBV11-2 | TGTGCCAGCAGCTTGAGGGAAGAGGTAGACTATGGCTACACCTTC | CASSLREEVDYGYTF
. | TRBJ1-4 | TRBD1 | TRBV12-5 | TGTGCTAGTGGTTTGAGTTCAGGGGGTTCGGATGAAAAACTGTTTTTT | CASGLSSGGSDEKLFF
. | TRBJ1-5 | TRBD1 | TRBV6-2/TRBV6-3 | TGTGCCAGCAGTTACCTTTGGGACAGGGTGGTATGGGGCAATCAGCCCCAGCATTTT | CASSYLWDRVVWGNQPQHF
. | TRBJ1-2 | . | TRBV28 | TGTGCCAGCAGTTTACGGGGATATGGGGATGGCTACACCTTC | CASSLRGYGDGYTF
. | TRBJ1-5 | . | TRBV19 | TGTGCCAGTAGCCCGACAGGTAGCAATCAGCCCCAGCATTTT | CASSPTGSNQPQHF
once | TRBJ1-2 | TRBD1 | TRBV19 | TGTGCCAGTAGCTCACAGGGGGGGTTCTTGTATGGCTACACCTTC | CASSSQGGFLYGYTF
. | TRBJ1-1 | . | TRBV5-4 | TGTGCCAGCAGGAAGCCGGGACGGGAGAACACTGAAGCTTTCTTT | CASRKPGRENTEAFF
once | TRBJ1-1 | . | TRBV7-9 | TGTGCCTTGCGGACGGACCTGAACACTGAAGCTTTCTTT | CALRTDLNTEAFF
. | TRBJ2-3 | TRBD2 | TRBV7-3 | TGTGCCAGCAGCTTAGGAAGCGGGGCCGGAAATACGCAGTATTTT | CASSLGSGAGNTQYF
. | TRBJ2-4 | TRBD1 | TRBV19 | TGTGCCAGTAGTAGCGACAGGGGGCTGACCAAAAACATTCAGTACTTC | CASSSDRGLTKNIQYF
. | TRBJ2-7 | . | TRBV4-1 | TGCGCCAGCAGCCAAGATCCGGGTCCCTCCTACGAGCAGTACTTC | CASSQDPGPSYEQYF
once | TRBJ1-6 | . | TRBV25-1 | TGTGCCAGCAGCCCATATAATTCACCCCTCCACTTT | CASSPYNSPLHF
. | TRBJ1-2 | TRBD1 | TRBV3-1/TRBV3-2 | TGTGCCAGCAGCCAGGCCAACAGGGGGGCGAACTATGGCTACACCTTC | CASSQANRGANYGYTF
once | TRBJ2-7 | TRBD1 | TRBV5-4 | TGTGCCAGCAGCACCCGGGACAGCCCCTACGAGCAGTACTTC | CASSTRDSPYEQYF
. | TRBJ2-3 | . | TRBV2 | TGTGCCAGTGAGTACAGGAGCACAGATACGCAGTATTTT | CASEYRSTDTQYF
. | TRBJ2-1 | TRBD2 | TRBV28 | TGTGCCAGCAGTGGGGGACTAGCGATCCTTTCTGGGAATGAGCAGTTCTTC | CASSGGLAILSGNEQFF
. | TRBJ2-2 | . | TRBV30 | TGTGCCTGGGGGTATGGGGGGGAGCTGTTTTTT | CAWGYGGELFF
. | TRBJ2-7 | . | TRBV18 | TGTGCCAGCTCAGAGGGGCGGGGCGGGTCCTACGAGCAGTACTTC | CASSEGRGGSYEQYF
. | TRBJ1-2 | TRBD1 | TRBV9 | TGTGCCAGCAACTCCCTCCCGACAGGGACCACTAACTATGGCTACACCTTC | CASNSLPTGTTNYGYTF
. | TRBJ1-1 | . | TRBV28 | TGTGCCAGCAGTCCACCTGTTGAGAACACTGAAGCTTTCTTT | CASSPPVENTEAFF
. | TRBJ1-1 | . | TRBV6-5 | TGTGCCGGACGAGCAGGGGTCGGGAGGAACACTGAAGCTTTCTTT | CAGRAGVGRNTEAFF
. | TRBJ1-1 | . | TRBV6-2/TRBV6-3 | TGTGCCAGCAGTTACTGGACGGGACTTTCAGGGGACACTGAAGCTTTCTTT | CASSYWTGLSGDTEAFF
. | TRBJ1-2 | . | TRBV30 | TGTGCCTGGAGTGTGGAGAACTATGGCTACACCTTC | CAWSVENYGYTF
. | TRBJ1-3 | . | TRBV10-3 | TGTGCCATCAGTGAAGGGGACTCTGGAAACACCATATATTTT | CAISEGDSGNTIYF
. | TRBJ1-1 | . | TRBV27 | TGTGCCAGCAGTTTAGGCGCGGGGGGGGGCACTGAAGCTTTCTTT | CASSLGAGGGTEAFF
. | TRBJ2-1 | . | TRBV12-3/TRBV12-4 | TGTGCCAGCAGTTTAGGGGACGAGCAGTTCTTC | CASSLGDEQFF